This T cell receptor (beta chain) is from a study of beta chain features in type 1 diabetes. Whole-study findings and limits: It was possible that PCR favored shorter templates, equally so in patients and controls. Any HLA-type effect on TCRB rearrangement remained unresolved here.

Expressed TCRB transcripts were sequenced, since all the RNA that had been isolated was reverse transcribed. Measured with immunoSEQ multiplex PCR; TCRdb has only the in-frame clones, and not every one. The repertoire holds fewer than 200,000 clones, with around 13% as singletons. A remark on this clone: The antigen is undetermined.

The sample consisted of central memory CD4+ T cells from blood. The clonotype originates from a woman aged 18-29 years in good health.

CDR3: CAWSFGGRGGYTF. CDR3 nucleotides: TGTGCCTGGAGCTTCGGGGGGCGCGGAGGCTACACCTTC. The rearrangement links TRBV30 to TRBJ1-2; D is perhaps TRBD1 (6 bases). The CDR3 covers 13 residues. Trimming removed 3 bases from V and 8 bases from J, with 16 bases in between. The germline CDR1 and CDR2 sequences are GTSNPN and SVGIG (reference sequence).